This is a list of T cell receptor beta chains from one sample in a study of Graves' ophthalmopathy and Graves' hyperthyroidism. TCRdb re-called the multiplex PCR reads through MiXCR, storing one row per CDR3 protein. The data contain just over 600,000 distinct CDR3 sequences, around a fifth of them seen just once; the ten biggest clones take up around 7%. Sequencing was done on a sample of peripheral blood. All receptors come from a young woman with stable Graves' hyperthyroidism. Some clones in this sample may be carry-over from other donors' samples. Both conserved end residues are part of each CDR3. D genes are given only for firm matches. Rows give clone size only sometimes, using once, few, many, or a class for an expanded clone.

d_call: TRBD1; clone_size: many; cdr3_length: 15; v_call: TRBV4-1; j_call: TRBJ1-2; cdr3_aa: CASSRTGDINYGYTF; cdr3_nt: TGCGCCAGCAGCCGGACAGGGGACATTAACTATGGCTACACCTTC
d_call: -; clone_size: -; cdr3_length: 15; v_call: TRBV29-1; j_call: TRBJ1-1; cdr3_aa: CSVALMAAIDTEAFF; cdr3_nt: TGCAGCGTTGCGTTGATGGCTGCTATCGACACTGAAGCTTTCTTT
d_call: TRBD1; clone_size: many; cdr3_length: 15; v_call: TRBV6-5; j_call: TRBJ2-7; cdr3_aa: CASSYSRTGKSEQYF; cdr3_nt: TGTGCCAGCAGTTACTCAAGGACAGGGAAATCCGAGCAGTACTTC
d_call: TRBD1; clone_size: few; cdr3_length: 16; v_call: TRBV6-1; j_call: TRBJ2-6; cdr3_aa: CASSRDRLSGANVLTF; cdr3_nt: TGTGCCAGCAGCAGGGACAGACTATCAGGGGCCAACGTCCTGACTTTC
d_call: TRBD1; clone_size: many; cdr3_length: 16; v_call: TRBV11-2; j_call: TRBJ1-3; cdr3_aa: CASSLEPRGFGNTIYF; cdr3_nt: TGTGCCAGCAGCTTAGAACCCAGGGGGTTTGGAAACACCATATATTTT
d_call: TRBD1; clone_size: -; cdr3_length: 15; v_call: TRBV5-5; j_call: TRBJ1-5; cdr3_aa: CASSEGDRPNQPQHF; cdr3_nt: TGTGCCAGCAGCGAAGGGGACAGACCCAATCAGCCCCAGCATTTT
d_call: -; clone_size: -; cdr3_length: 20; v_call: TRBV19; j_call: TRBJ2-7; cdr3_aa: CASSIAVNWRRGGKSYEQYF; cdr3_nt: TGTGCCAGTAGTATCGCGGTGAATTGGAGAAGGGGCGGTAAGTCCTACGAGCAGTACTTC
d_call: TRBD2; clone_size: -; cdr3_length: 16; v_call: TRBV15; j_call: TRBJ2-5; cdr3_aa: CATSRDPGLAGQTQYF; cdr3_nt: TGTGCCACCAGCAGAGACCCGGGACTAGCGGGACAGACCCAGTACTTC
d_call: -; clone_size: many; cdr3_length: 13; v_call: TRBV11-2; j_call: TRBJ2-7; cdr3_aa: CASSLQQPGEQYF; cdr3_nt: TGTGCCAGCAGCTTGCAACAGCCTGGCGAGCAGTACTTC
d_call: -; clone_size: many; cdr3_length: 14; v_call: TRBV28; j_call: TRBJ2-5; cdr3_aa: CASSGGPFQETQYF; cdr3_nt: TGTGCCAGCAGCGGGGGGCCGTTCCAAGAGACCCAGTACTTC
d_call: TRBD2; clone_size: -; cdr3_length: 15; v_call: TRBV27; j_call: TRBJ2-2; cdr3_aa: CASSPGTIMTGELFF; cdr3_nt: TGTGCCAGCAGCCCCGGGACTATCATGACCGGGGAGCTGTTTTTT
d_call: -; clone_size: -; cdr3_length: 14; v_call: TRBV14; j_call: TRBJ1-5; cdr3_aa: CASSQEGQNQPQHF; cdr3_nt: TGTGCCAGCAGCCAAGAGGGCCAAAATCAGCCCCAGCATTTT
d_call: TRBD2; clone_size: many; cdr3_length: 17; v_call: TRBV4-1; j_call: TRBJ2-7; cdr3_aa: CASSQDGTVAGTYEQYF; cdr3_nt: TGCGCCAGCAGCCAAGATGGGACGGTAGCGGGGACCTACGAGCAGTACTTC
d_call: -; clone_size: -; cdr3_length: 14; v_call: TRBV19; j_call: TRBJ2-2; cdr3_aa: CSSNPTGNTGELFF; cdr3_nt: TGTTCCAGTAACCCGACAGGGAACACCGGGGAGCTGTTTTTT
d_call: TRBD2; clone_size: many; cdr3_length: 15; v_call: TRBV6-1; j_call: TRBJ2-4; cdr3_aa: CASSEFTSGRALQYF; cdr3_nt: TGTGCCAGCAGTGAATTTACTAGCGGGAGGGCCCTTCAGTACTTC
d_call: -; clone_size: once; cdr3_length: 15; v_call: TRBV6-5; j_call: TRBJ2-7; cdr3_aa: CASSFLLPPSEEQYF; cdr3_nt: TGTGCCAGCAGTTTCCTCCTCCCCCCGAGCGAGGAGCAGTACTTC
d_call: -; clone_size: -; cdr3_length: 15; v_call: TRBV20-1; j_call: TRBJ1-5; cdr3_aa: CSAVQRIGNNQPQHF; cdr3_nt: TGCAGTGCAGTACAGAGAATTGGAAACAATCAGCCCCAGCATTTT
d_call: -; clone_size: once; cdr3_length: 16; v_call: TRBV4-1; j_call: TRBJ1-3; cdr3_aa: CASSQEGMVYGNTIYF; cdr3_nt: TGCGCCAGCAGCCAAGAGGGCATGGTATATGGAAACACCATATATTTT
d_call: TRBD1; clone_size: -; cdr3_length: 16; v_call: TRBV18; j_call: TRBJ2-2; cdr3_aa: CASSQGTGVNTGELFF; cdr3_nt: TGTGCCAGCTCACAAGGGACAGGCGTGAACACCGGGGAGCTGTTTTTT
d_call: TRBD2; clone_size: -; cdr3_length: 16; v_call: TRBV14; j_call: TRBJ2-7; cdr3_aa: CASSRRTSGSLYEQYF; cdr3_nt: TGTGCCAGCAGCCGCCGGACTAGCGGGAGTCTATACGAGCAGTACTTC
d_call: TRBD1; clone_size: many; cdr3_length: 13; v_call: TRBV20-1; j_call: TRBJ1-1; cdr3_aa: CSVGQGLNTEAFF; cdr3_nt: TGCAGTGTAGGACAGGGCCTGAACACTGAAGCTTTCTTT
d_call: -; clone_size: many; cdr3_length: 14; v_call: TRBV20-1; j_call: TRBJ2-7; cdr3_aa: CSARDREGTYEQYF; cdr3_nt: TGCAGTGCTAGAGATCGGGAAGGAACCTACGAGCAGTACTTC
d_call: -; clone_size: many; cdr3_length: 12; v_call: TRBV6-2/TRBV6-3; j_call: TRBJ2-7; cdr3_aa: CASAGGLYEQYF; cdr3_nt: TGTGCCAGCGCCGGGGGGCTCTACGAGCAGTACTTC
d_call: -; clone_size: many; cdr3_length: 15; v_call: TRBV6-5; j_call: TRBJ2-7; cdr3_aa: CASSYSNPISYEQYF; cdr3_nt: TGTGCCAGCAGTTACTCCAACCCGATCTCCTACGAGCAGTACTTC
d_call: TRBD1; clone_size: many; cdr3_length: 16; v_call: TRBV6-2/TRBV6-3; j_call: TRBJ1-1; cdr3_aa: CASSYTYRDRRTEAFF; cdr3_nt: TGTGCCAGCAGTTACACTTACCGGGACAGGAGAACTGAAGCTTTCTTT
d_call: -; clone_size: -; cdr3_length: 14; v_call: TRBV12-3/TRBV12-4; j_call: TRBJ1-5; cdr3_aa: CASSTQGRNQPQHF; cdr3_nt: TGTGCCAGCAGTACACAGGGTCGCAATCAGCCCCAGCATTTT
d_call: -; clone_size: many; cdr3_length: 15; v_call: TRBV7-2; j_call: TRBJ1-5; cdr3_aa: CASSSQWGGDQPQHF; cdr3_nt: TGTGCCAGCAGCTCACAGTGGGGGGGGGATCAGCCCCAGCATTTT
d_call: -; clone_size: -; cdr3_length: 16; v_call: TRBV30; j_call: TRBJ1-6; cdr3_aa: CAWSHTGLSYNSPLHF; cdr3_nt: TGTGCCTGGAGCCACACCGGCCTCTCCTATAATTCACCCCTCCACTTT
d_call: TRBD2; clone_size: many; cdr3_length: 16; v_call: TRBV30; j_call: TRBJ2-7; cdr3_aa: CAWASGLAGGLYEQYF; cdr3_nt: TGTGCCTGGGCCTCGGGACTAGCGGGAGGGCTATACGAGCAGTACTTC
d_call: -; clone_size: few; cdr3_length: 16; v_call: TRBV11-2; j_call: TRBJ1-1; cdr3_aa: CASSPWAAGQNTEAFF; cdr3_nt: TGTGCCAGCAGCCCTTGGGCGGCGGGACAGAACACTGAAGCTTTCTTT
d_call: TRBD1; clone_size: -; cdr3_length: 16; v_call: TRBV19; j_call: TRBJ1-2; cdr3_aa: CASRPLPGQTTYGYTF; cdr3_nt: TGTGCCAGTAGACCTCTACCGGGACAGACAACCTATGGCTACACCTTC
d_call: TRBD1; clone_size: -; cdr3_length: 14; v_call: TRBV20-1; j_call: TRBJ1-2; cdr3_aa: CSARVQGAGYGYTF; cdr3_nt: TGCAGTGCTAGAGTACAGGGGGCAGGCTATGGCTACACCTTC
d_call: -; clone_size: -; cdr3_length: 17; v_call: TRBV5-6; j_call: TRBJ2-1; cdr3_aa: CASGIPPLFIGFDEQFF; cdr3_nt: TGTGCCAGCGGGATCCCCCCCCTCTTCATTGGGTTCGATGAGCAGTTCTTC
d_call: TRBD1; clone_size: once; cdr3_length: 18; v_call: TRBV11-2; j_call: TRBJ2-7; cdr3_aa: CASSLDGLAPDRAYEQYF; cdr3_nt: TGTGCCAGCAGCTTAGACGGTCTGGCTCCGGACAGGGCTTACGAGCAGTACTTC
d_call: -; clone_size: many; cdr3_length: 13; v_call: TRBV29-1; j_call: TRBJ1-1; cdr3_aa: CSALGGLFTEAFF; cdr3_nt: TGCAGCGCACTAGGGGGGCTCTTTACTGAAGCTTTCTTT
d_call: -; clone_size: -; cdr3_length: 14; v_call: TRBV6-2/TRBV6-3; j_call: TRBJ1-5; cdr3_aa: CASMASWSNQPQHF; cdr3_nt: TGTGCCAGCATGGCGAGTTGGAGCAATCAGCCCCAGCATTTT
d_call: -; clone_size: many; cdr3_length: 13; v_call: TRBV27; j_call: TRBJ1-5; cdr3_aa: CASSLSGVQPQHF; cdr3_nt: TGTGCCAGCAGTTTATCGGGGGTCCAGCCCCAGCATTTT
d_call: -; clone_size: many; cdr3_length: 15; v_call: TRBV2; j_call: TRBJ1-1; cdr3_aa: CASSKTRAPSPEAFF; cdr3_nt: TGTGCCAGCAGTAAAACCCGAGCCCCGAGCCCTGAAGCTTTCTTT
d_call: -; clone_size: many; cdr3_length: 14; v_call: TRBV5-6; j_call: TRBJ1-2; cdr3_aa: CASSIPGPAGGYTF; cdr3_nt: TGTGCCAGCAGCATTCCGGGACCGGCAGGGGGCTACACCTTC
d_call: -; clone_size: -; cdr3_length: 13; v_call: TRBV7-9; j_call: TRBJ2-5; cdr3_aa: CASKSAGEETQYF; cdr3_nt: TGTGCCAGCAAATCGGCAGGGGAAGAGACCCAGTACTTC
d_call: TRBD1; clone_size: few; cdr3_length: 18; v_call: TRBV11-2; j_call: TRBJ1-2; cdr3_aa: CASSLPRTGGGYGYGYTF; cdr3_nt: TGTGCCAGCAGCTTGCCGCGGACAGGGGGAGGCTATGGCTATGGCTACACCTTC
d_call: TRBD1; clone_size: -; cdr3_length: 12; v_call: TRBV20-1; j_call: TRBJ1-1; cdr3_aa: CSLYRGNTEAFF; cdr3_nt: TGCAGTCTCTACAGGGGGAACACTGAAGCTTTCTTT
d_call: TRBD1; clone_size: once; cdr3_length: 13; v_call: TRBV30; j_call: TRBJ2-2; cdr3_aa: CALGQGNTGGLFF; cdr3_nt: TGTGCCTTGGGACAGGGAAACACCGGGGGGCTGTTTTTT
d_call: -; clone_size: many; cdr3_length: 14; v_call: TRBV20-1; j_call: TRBJ2-5; cdr3_aa: CSASRGPTLETQYF; cdr3_nt: TGCAGTGCTAGCCGGGGCCCGACCCTGGAGACCCAGTACTTC
d_call: TRBD2; clone_size: many; cdr3_length: 15; v_call: TRBV9; j_call: TRBJ2-2; cdr3_aa: CASSVEPSGTGELFF; cdr3_nt: TGTGCCAGCAGCGTAGAGCCTAGCGGGACCGGGGAGCTGTTTTTT
d_call: -; clone_size: many; cdr3_length: 11; v_call: TRBV29-1; j_call: TRBJ1-2; cdr3_aa: CSVGGSGGYTF; cdr3_nt: TGCAGCGTTGGGGGATCTGGTGGCTACACCTTC
d_call: -; clone_size: many; cdr3_length: 15; v_call: TRBV25-1; j_call: TRBJ2-2; cdr3_aa: CASSEMGLETGELFF; cdr3_nt: TGTGCCAGCAGTGAAATGGGGTTAGAGACCGGGGAGCTGTTTTTT
d_call: TRBD2; clone_size: many; cdr3_length: 17; v_call: TRBV6-5; j_call: TRBJ2-1; cdr3_aa: CASRTSGSRSSYNEQFF; cdr3_nt: TGTGCCAGCAGGACTAGCGGGTCCAGGAGCTCCTACAATGAGCAGTTCTTC
d_call: -; clone_size: many; cdr3_length: 15; v_call: TRBV7-9; j_call: TRBJ1-2; cdr3_aa: CASSYAGPQPYGYTF; cdr3_nt: TGTGCCAGCAGCTACGCGGGCCCACAACCCTATGGCTACACCTTC
d_call: -; clone_size: many; cdr3_length: 15; v_call: TRBV7-2; j_call: TRBJ1-5; cdr3_aa: CASSLGSGGYQPQHF; cdr3_nt: TGTGCCAGCAGCTTAGGGTCGGGAGGGTATCAGCCCCAGCATTTT
d_call: -; clone_size: many; cdr3_length: 16; v_call: TRBV6-5; j_call: TRBJ2-6; cdr3_aa: CASSYKGGSGANVLTF; cdr3_nt: TGTGCCAGCAGTTACAAGGGAGGCTCTGGGGCCAACGTCCTGACTTTC
d_call: -; clone_size: many; cdr3_length: 13; v_call: TRBV12-3/TRBV12-4; j_call: TRBJ1-1; cdr3_aa: CATTGQMNTEAFF; cdr3_nt: TGTGCCACTACCGGACAGATGAACACTGAAGCTTTCTTT
d_call: -; clone_size: many; cdr3_length: 13; v_call: TRBV6-1; j_call: TRBJ2-2; cdr3_aa: CASISPNTGELFF; cdr3_nt: TGTGCCAGCATATCTCCGAACACCGGGGAGCTGTTTTTT
d_call: -; clone_size: -; cdr3_length: 14; v_call: TRBV30; j_call: TRBJ1-2; cdr3_aa: CAWSEDSRDHGYTF; cdr3_nt: TGTGCCTGGAGCGAGGACAGCAGGGATCATGGCTACACCTTC
d_call: TRBD1; clone_size: many; cdr3_length: 14; v_call: TRBV6-5; j_call: TRBJ1-3; cdr3_aa: CASLSGGVGNTIYF; cdr3_nt: TGTGCCAGCCTCTCAGGGGGCGTCGGGAACACCATATATTTT
d_call: -; clone_size: many; cdr3_length: 13; v_call: TRBV7-9; j_call: TRBJ2-5; cdr3_aa: CASGKGAGQTQYF; cdr3_nt: TGTGCCAGCGGAAAAGGAGCTGGACAGACCCAGTACTTC
d_call: -; clone_size: few; cdr3_length: 12; v_call: TRBV20-1; j_call: TRBJ1-2; cdr3_aa: CSAGLASYGYTF; cdr3_nt: TGCAGTGCGGGACTGGCTAGCTATGGCTACACCTTC
d_call: -; clone_size: many; cdr3_length: 12; v_call: TRBV4-1; j_call: TRBJ1-1; cdr3_aa: CASSFGRYEAFF; cdr3_nt: TGCGCCAGTTCCTTTGGGCGGTATGAAGCTTTCTTT
d_call: TRBD2; clone_size: -; cdr3_length: 14; v_call: TRBV12-3/TRBV12-4; j_call: TRBJ2-7; cdr3_aa: CAIAAAGVSYEQYF; cdr3_nt: TGTGCCATTGCGGCGGCGGGGGTATCCTACGAGCAGTACTTC